What follows are 23 T cell receptor beta chains derived from one specimen sequenced in a study of beta chain features in type 1 diabetes. Of the isolated RNA, all was reverse transcribed, and so the sequenced material was expressed TCRB transcripts. Repertoires were generated with immunoSEQ multiplex PCR, while TCRdb's copy carries only in-frame clones and drops some. The sample includes 130,000 to 150,000 clones, about 10% of them seen just once. Input material: naive CD4+ T cells from blood. The receptors originated from a man aged 18 to 29 in good health.

This clone was observed a handful of times. The V call is TRBV28, the J call TRBJ1-3; D not certain. The CDR3 contains 12 residues. Trimming took 10 bases from V and 0 from J, leaving 7 bases between them. Germline V gene lookup returns CDR1 MDHEN and CDR2 SYDVKM. CDR3 in amino acids: CATFSSGNTIYF. In DNA form, the CDR3 reads TGTGCCACTTTCAGCTCTGGAAACACCATATATTTT.

In this sample, this clone turned up a few times. The V gene is TRBV9, the J gene TRBJ1-4; 8 bases align to TRBD1. CDR1 is SGDLS, CDR2 YYNGEE, per germline. This CDR3 contains 15 residues. V was clipped by 4 bases and J by 8 bases; unmatched bases: 10. The DNA of the CDR3 is TGTGCCAGCAGCCCGGGGGGAGGGACAGGAGAAAAACTGTTTTTT. As protein: CASSPGGGTGEKLFF.

The J gene is TRBJ2-7, the V gene TRBV7-9; 7 bases line up with TRBD2. J was trimmed by 6 bases and V by 5 bases; bases with no gene match: 10. Germline-derived CDR1 and CDR2 are SEHNR and FQNEAQ (reference sequence). The CDR3 runs 14 residues. The CDR3 DNA follows: TGTGCCAGCAGCCCGGGACTACTCGTGGGCGAGCAGTACTTC. Residues: CASSPGLLVGEQYF.

This chain links TRBV27 with TRBJ2-3; 10 positions agree with TRBD2. The CDR3 has 16 residues. Trimming removed 3 bases from V and 0 bases from J; junction bases left unmatched: 3. Germline CDR1 reads MNHEY; CDR2 reads SMNVEV (reference sequence). CDR3 in DNA: TGTGCCAGCAGTTTTAGCGGGGGGCTAAGCACAGATACGCAGTATTTT. This translates into CASSFSGGLSTDTQYF.

The chain joins TRBV15 to TRBJ2-5; TRBD1 is a possible D gene (5 bases). V lost 0 bases and J lost 3, with 8 bases in between. The CDR3 consists of 14 residues. Germline V gene data show CDR1 as LNHNV and CDR2 as YYDKDF (reference sequence). CDR3 amino acids: CATSRDRTKETQYF. The CDR3, as DNA: TGTGCCACCAGCAGAGACCGGACAAAAGAGACCCAGTACTTC.

This clone was found a few times. The chain recombines TRBV25-1 with TRBJ2-2; no definite D call. Germline CDR1 and CDR2: MGHDK and SYGVNS. The CDR3 runs 11 residues. V lost 7 bases and J lost 7, with 7 bases in between. DNA of the CDR3: TGTGCCAGCACCCTATACGGGGAGCTGTTTTTT. As protein: CASTLYGELFF.

The chain combines TRBV28 with TRBJ2-1; 14 bases align to TRBD2. The junction had 2 bases not matched to a gene; V was cut back by 1 base and J by 6 bases. This CDR3 contains 16 residues. The V gene's germline CDR1 is MDHEN and CDR2 SYDVKM. In nucleotides, the CDR3 is TGTGCCAGCAGTTTATTTGGACTAGCGGGGGGCAATGAGCAGTTCTTC. Translated, it gives CASSLFGLAGGNEQFF. The whole variable domain, filled in from reference TRBV28 and TRBJ2-1, reads DVKVTQSSRYLVKRTGEKVFLECVQDMDHENMFWYRQDPGLGLRLIYFSYDVKMKEKGDIPEGYSVSREKKERFSLILESASTNQTSMYLCASSLFGLAGGNEQFFGPGTRLTVL.

V and J are TRBV10-2 and TRBJ1-6, with 7 bases aligning to TRBD1. Losses at the gene ends were 6 bases for V and 0 bases for J; bases not matched to a gene: 11. This CDR3 region has 18 residues. Germline-derived CDR1 and CDR2 are WSHSY and SAAADI. CDR3 sequence: CASSELTDRSSYNSPLHF. The DNA for the CDR3 is TGCGCCAGCAGCGAACTCACGGACAGGAGCTCCTATAATTCACCCCTCCACTTT.

CDR3 DNA: TGTGCCAGCAGCCAAGGACAGGGCACAGAGACCCAGTACTTC. Protein sequence: CASSQGQGTETQYF. This sequence joins TRBV4-2 and TRBJ2-5, with TRBD1 identical over 7 bases. The ends lost 1 base at V and 4 bases at J; junction bases unmatched: 3. CDR3 length equals 14 residues. From germline, CDR1 is LGHNA and CDR2 YNFKEQ.

The J gene is TRBJ2-7, the V gene TRBV18; TRBD1 is a possible D gene (6 bases). The CDR3 is 17 amino acids. Germline V lookup: CDR1 KGHSH, CDR2 LQKENI. V gave up 1 base and J gave up 2 bases, with 18 bases separating them. This CDR3 is CASSPRGHGALPYEQYF. The CDR3 nucleotides read TGTGCCAGCTCACCACGGGGGCATGGGGCTTTACCCTACGAGCAGTACTTC.

In this sample, this clone turned up many times. The CDR3 sequence: CASSLATYSGNTIYF. Written as DNA, the CDR3 is TGTGCCAGCAGTTTGGCGACTTACTCTGGAAACACCATATATTTT. The genes are TRBV28 and TRBJ1-3; D is uncertain. The V gene's germline CDR1 is MDHEN and CDR2 SYDVKM. The V end was cut by 3 bases, the J end by 0 bases, with 9 bases between. The CDR3 runs to 15 residues. The full variable domain, with the rest looked up from reference TRBV28 and TRBJ1-3, is DVKVTQSSRYLVKRTGEKVFLECVQDMDHENMFWYRQDPGLGLRLIYFSYDVKMKEKGDIPEGYSVSREKKERFSLILESASTNQTSMYLCASSLATYSGNTIYFGEGSWLTVV.

This clone was picked up many times. This sequence joins TRBV30 and TRBJ1-5; 9 nucleotides line up with TRBD1. Germline CDR1 and CDR2: GTSNPN and SVGIG (reference sequence). Trimming removed 5 bases from V and 4 bases from J; junction bases left unmatched: 3. This CDR3 has 13 residues. The DNA of the CDR3 is TGTGCCTGGGGGACAGGGATGAATCAGCCCCAGCATTTT. Its protein is CAWGTGMNQPQHF.

The chain recombines TRBV7-2 with TRBJ2-5; 13 positions agree with TRBD2. Matching the DNA end better, TRBJ2-7 makes the J call doubtful. CDR3 size: 13 residues. CDR1 is SGHTA and CDR2 is FQGNSA in the germline V gene. CDR3 loop: CATRLAGGYEQYF. The CDR3 coding sequence is TGTGCCACCCGACTAGCGGGGGGCTACGAGCAGTACTTC.

The chain employs TRBV7-6 and TRBJ2-5, with 11 bases fitting TRBD2. The germline V gene has CDR1 SGHVS and CDR2 FNYEAQ. V was clipped by 4 bases and J by 5 bases; unmatched bases: 6. The CDR3 has 15 amino acids. The CDR3 bases are TGTGCCAGCAGCTCTAGCGGGGGGCAGCCCGAGACCCAGTACTTC. This sequence encodes CASSSSGGQPETQYF.

This clone has a count of ten or more. The chain couples TRBV5-4 to TRBJ2-7, with D uncertain. V dropped 3 bases and J dropped 3 bases, with 7 bases sitting between them. The germline V gene encodes CDR1 SGHNT and CDR2 YYREEE (reference sequence). The CDR3 has 12 amino acids. The CDR3 bases are TGTGCCAGCAGCTCTGACATCTACGAGCAGTACTTC. Its protein is CASSSDIYEQYF.

This clone is a singleton in its sample. The V call is TRBV28, the J call TRBJ1-2; D remains ambiguous. From germline, CDR1 is MDHEN and CDR2 SYDVKM. The V end lost 3 bases, the J end lost 3 bases, and 14 bases lay between the germline ends. The CDR3 is 15 residues long. The CDR3 is CASSFGFLGDYGYTF. CDR3 bases: TGTGCCAGCAGTTTCGGTTTTCTGGGCGACTATGGCTACACCTTC.

The V gene is TRBV30, the J gene TRBJ2-2, with a tentative D call TRBD2 (7 bases). The CDR3 covers 16 residues. In germline, CDR1 is GTSNPN, CDR2 SVGIG (reference sequence). Trimming pared 8 bases from V and 5 bases from J, leaving 24 bases between. The CDR3 nucleotides are TGTGCCAGAGAAAGAGGGGAGGGGGGAAATACCGGGGAGCTGTTTTTT. Encoded protein: CARERGEGGNTGELFF.

This clone was seen a handful of times. The J gene is TRBJ1-5, the V gene TRBV19; 7 bases map to TRBD1. V dropped 5 bases and J dropped 4; count of bases not matched to a gene: 8. Germline V gives CDR1 LNHDA, CDR2 SQIVND (reference sequence). The CDR3 runs to 15 residues. The CDR3 protein is CASSGRTGLNQPQHF. The CDR3 coding sequence is TGTGCCAGTAGTGGTAGGACAGGTCTAAATCAGCCCCAGCATTTT.

The chain combines TRBV6-1 with TRBJ2-5; D possibly corresponds to TRBD1 (5 bases). The germline V and J ends were trimmed by 4 bases and 5 bases, with 14 bases remaining between them. CDR1 is MNHNS and CDR2 is SASEGT in the germline V gene. CDR3 length equals 14 residues. CDR3 in DNA: TGTGCCAGCAGTGGGTGGCAGGGTGGGGAGACCCAGTACTTC. Its protein is CASSGWQGGETQYF.

This clone was seen only a few times. The chain uses TRBV9 and TRBJ2-1; maybe TRBD2 (6 bases). CDR3 size: 14 residues. The germline CDR1 and CDR2 sequences are SGDLS and YYNGEE. Deletions cut 1 base from V and 5 bases from J, with 10 bases between. As DNA, the CDR3 is TGTGCCAGCAGCGTAAGCGGGCAGAACAATGAGCAGTTCTTC. This translates into CASSVSGQNNEQFF.

This clone occurred a few times. The genes are TRBV19 and TRBJ2-1, with 7 bases fitting TRBD2. The CDR3 length is 13 residues. In germline, CDR1 is LNHDA, CDR2 SQIVND (reference sequence). The V and J ends lost 3 bases and 4 bases, in that order; junction bases with no gene match: 0. This CDR3 reads CASSIGRYNEQFF. The DNA of the CDR3 is TGTGCCAGTAGTATCGGGAGGTACAATGAGCAGTTCTTC.

This clone was picked up a small number of times. The chain couples TRBV5-1 to TRBJ2-2, with 10 bases identical to TRBD1. The CDR3 has 15 amino acids. Losses at the gene ends were 3 bases for V and 5 bases for J; bases not matched to a gene: 4. CDR1 and CDR2 from the germline V gene are SGHRS and YFSETQ. The CDR3 here is CASSSGTGVTGELFF. The DNA of the CDR3 is TGCGCCAGCAGCTCGGGGACAGGGGTTACCGGGGAGCTGTTTTTT.

This clone has only a few counts. The rearrangement joins TRBV2 to TRBJ2-5; possibly TRBD1 for D (5 bases). The CDR3 extends over 13 amino acids. Germline values: CDR1 SNHLY, CDR2 FYNNEI. V was clipped by 5 bases and J by 5 bases, with 12 bases between them. The CDR3 protein is CASSYRGSETQYF. In DNA form, the CDR3 reads TGTGCCAGCAGTTATAGGGGCAGCGAGACCCAGTACTTC.